This T cell receptor beta chain came from a study of blood T cell repertoires in COVID-19. The overall study: The analysed material was cDNA or gDNA that came from T cells, B-cell-depleted T cells, or PBMCs.

This clone appeared a few times. In the study's own analysis: How many nucleated cells were present was estimated from reference gene primer amplification. Assay: immunoSEQ multiplex PCR; the TCRdb copy retains only in-frame clones and omits some. V and J calls and clone size are copied from that table; D and trimming were computed from the DNA. Of roughly 150,000 clones in the sample, 80% were seen once. The study assigned cohorts using participant-reported clinical history. The germline V gene encodes CDR1 DFQATT and CDR2 SNEGSKA (reference sequence). The CDR3 extends over 11 amino acids. The V segment lost 5 bases and the J segment 6 bases; nucleotides outside the gene matches: 3.

The chain is built from TRBV20-1 and TRBJ2-7, with 8 bases identical to TRBD1. The sequence was obtained from a man aged 35 to 55 who had recovered from COVID-19. What was sequenced was PBMCs or T cells enriched from blood (not recorded which). The DNA of the CDR3 is TGCAGTGCTGAGGACAGGGTCGAGCAGTACTTC. Encoded protein: CSAEDRVEQYF.